This entry is about one T cell receptor beta chain. MiXCR was run by TCRdb on the 5' RACE reads, yielding one entry per CDR3 protein. The repertoire holds around 150,000 distinct CDR3 sequences, with around a tenth as singletons. The CDR3 runs 12 residues. Germline loops: CDR1 SNHLY, CDR2 FYNNEI. V lost 6 bases and J lost 2, with 6 bases in between. The data are from a study of T-cell memory formation after mild COVID-19. The rearrangement uses TRBV2 and TRBJ2-3; D gene unclear. This TCR was sampled from a man aged 18-30 years who had mild COVID-19 (a few samples of this study predate the infection). Cell type and time point are not known. The sample consisted of PBMCs or a T cell subset sorted from them (not recorded which). The DNA of the CDR3 is TGTGCCAGCAGAGAGAACACAGATACGCAGTATTTT. It encodes CASRENTDTQYF.